A single sample gave rise to the 5 T cell receptor beta chains below, sequenced in a study of PD-1 blockade in classical Hodgkin lymphoma. TCRdb's copy holds only in-frame clones and misses some; the assay was immunoSEQ multiplex PCR. The sample includes several thousand clones, about 60% of them seen just once. Time point: cycle 4 day 1 (C4D1), after less than seven weeks of nivolumab. Autologous stem cell transplantation was followed by relapse in every patient, and brentuximab vedotin exposure varied. Negative selection with magnets was how CD8+ T cells were isolated from the thawed PBMCs. The input for sequencing was CD8+ T cells from blood, taken before the fourth cycle of nivolumab. These TCRs come from a human donor with classical Hodgkin lymphoma.

The chain combines TRBV15 with TRBJ1-2; D unclear. CDR3 size: 14 residues. CDR1 is LNHNV, CDR2 YYDKDF, per germline (reference sequence). With 1 base removed from V and 5 bases from J, the gap between germline ends came to 11 bases. Here the CDR3 reads CATSRAGRTYGYTF. CDR3 bases: TGTGCCACCAGCAGAGCTGGACGGACGTATGGCTACACCTTC.

This chain connects TRBV9 to TRBJ2-1; 8 nucleotides line up with TRBD2. There are 15 residues in the CDR3. The trim removed 0 bases at V and 4 bases at J, leaving 3 bases unmatched. The V gene's germline CDR1 is SGDLS and CDR2 YYNGEE. The CDR3: CASSVESGSYNEQFF. The CDR3 nucleotides are TGTGCCAGCAGCGTAGAAAGCGGGAGTTACAATGAGCAGTTCTTC.

The chain recombines TRBV4-2 with TRBJ2-3; 7 bases map to TRBD2. Per germline, CDR1 LGHNA and CDR2 YNFKEQ. This CDR3 contains 15 residues. J gave up 6 bases and V 2 bases, and 8 bases lay outside the gene matches. In DNA, the CDR3 is TGTGCCAGCAGCCAAAGCGTGGGAGGGTATGATACGCAGTATTTT. It yields the protein CASSQSVGGYDTQYF.

The chain couples TRBV27 to TRBJ2-4, with D tentatively TRBD1 or TRBD2 (5 bases each). The CDR3 loop spans 13 amino acids. Germline lookup yields CDR1 MNHEY and CDR2 SMNVEV (reference sequence). The V gene lost 8 bases and the J gene lost 3 bases, with 11 bases spanning the gap. Written as DNA, the CDR3 is TGTGCCAGCGCAGAGGGGCACAAAAACATTCAGTACTTC. It is translated as CASAEGHKNIQYF.

The chain recombines TRBV13 with TRBJ2-1, with 9 bases matching TRBD2. Germline CDR1 is PRHDT and CDR2 is FYEKMQ (reference sequence). This CDR3 is built from 17 residues. V dropped 4 bases and J dropped 4; count of bases not matched to a gene: 11. The CDR3 loop is CASSSSGASGVYNEQFF. The CDR3 DNA follows: TGTGCCAGCAGCTCATCCGGGGCTAGCGGGGTATACAATGAGCAGTTCTTC. The full variable domain, its missing parts supplied by reference TRBV13 and TRBJ2-1, is AAGVIQSPRHLIKEKRETATLKCYPIPRHDTVYWYQQGPGQDPQFLISFYEKMQSDKGSIPDRFSAQQFSDYHSELNMSSLELGDSALYFCASSSSGASGVYNEQFFGPGTRLTVL.